This T cell receptor (beta chain) was documented in a study of blood T cells in healthy people across ages. Overall study results and limits: Roughly linear age-related decline in beta diversity appeared, significant by age approximately 43. It was the long-lived donors that had more naive CD4+ cells and higher diversity than aged donors. It was held that diversity estimates obtained from one million T cells represented underestimates.

Next came a second PCR, run for about 7 to 12 cycles, which used a sample-barcoded 5' primer along with a J-beta primer mix. TCRdb re-called the 5' RACE reads with MiXCR, one entry per CDR3 protein. The data contain hundreds of thousands of distinct CDR3 sequences, 58% of them singletons. Every sample gave at least 6 micrograms of total RNA when it was extracted. About this clonotype: Its antigen is undetermined.

Germline V CDR1 and CDR2: DFQATT, SNEGSKA (reference sequence). The CDR3 spans 14 residues. Trimming took off 6 bases at V and 2 bases at J, with 17 bases between the two ends. The source is a man aged 25 to 40 in good health. The sequencing input was blood. The chain joins TRBV20-1 to TRBJ2-7, with D unclear. In DNA, the CDR3 is TGCAGTGCCGTGTCACCGCAAGAACCCTACGAGCAGTACTTC. Translation: CSAVSPQEPYEQYF.